This T cell receptor beta chain is from a study of cytomegalovirus exposure and HLA in healthy donors. This CDR3 has 11 residues. The V end was cut by 3 bases, the J end by 1 base, with 2 bases between. Germline loops: CDR1 SGDLS, CDR2 YYNGEE. Vbeta (60) and Jbeta (13) primers were used in the PCR. As originally analysed: A later analysis tallied approximately 87 million unique TCR beta chains, 9.5 million to 14 million of them shared. Data came from immunoSEQ multiplex PCR; TCRdb stores just in-frame clones and leaves some out. The DNA was the basis for D and trimming; V, J and clone size are from that table. The sample consists of 150,000 to 200,000 clones, just over 75% of them appearing once. Findings and limits, study-wide: Judged likely to be a sequencing artifact was a cluster of highly shared sequence variants.

The sample holds a few counts of this clone. Antigen: not known. This rearrangement joins TRBV9 to TRBJ2-7; D remains unclear. Sequenced input: PBMCs. The sequence came from a woman aged 25 to 45 in good health and CMV-seropositive. The DNA of the CDR3 is TGTGCCAGCAGCGCTTCCTACGAGCAGTACTTC. Protein sequence: CASSASYEQYF.